What follows is one TCR beta chain and its context. Profiled with immunoSEQ multiplex PCR; TCRdb holds only in-frame clones, not every one. In the table there are hundreds of thousands of clones, about 96% of which are singletons. The sample is drawn from a study of shared clonotypes between healthy human individuals. The source material was memory CD8+ T cells sorted from blood. Noted subset: CD45RO+ cells pooled with CCR7-negative TemRA cells. This receptor was identified in a man aged 25-45 years in good health.

The CDR3 region is CASSLEVSGRATDTQYF. CDR3 DNA: TGTGCCAGCAGCTTAGAGGTTAGCGGGAGGGCCACAGATACGCAGTATTTT. V gene TRBV7-2 combines with J gene TRBJ2-3; 11 positions agree with TRBD2. Trimming cost V 1 base and J 2 bases; bases outside gene matches: 5. CDR1 is SGHTA, CDR2 FQGNSA, per germline. This CDR3 contains 17 residues.